These T cell receptor beta chains were read from a single sample in a study of cytomegalovirus exposure and HLA in healthy donors. The assay was immunoSEQ multiplex PCR, and TCRdb's table has in-frame clones only and misses some. The data contain around 90,000 clones, roughly 77% of them singletons. The sequencing input was PBMCs. Receptors were obtained from a human donor in good health. Both conserved end residues are part of each CDR3. The order of the fields is clone size, J gene, D gene, V gene, CDR3 protein. The D gene is left open where the match is weak. Clone size, where shown, is once, few, many, or a class for clones that have expanded.

.,TRBJ2-2,TRBD2,TRBV28,CASSGTSGRASTPGTGELFF
.,TRBJ1-3,.,TRBV11-1,CASSLGTRISSGNTIYF
.,TRBJ1-1,.,TRBV21-1,CASSKVAGRPSEAFF
.,TRBJ2-5,TRBD2,TRBV7-2,CASSPGTSEETQYF
.,TRBJ2-7,.,TRBV7-9,CASRSSTGPTSYEQYF
.,TRBJ1-4,TRBD1,TRBV30,CAWSLQRTGGNEKLFF
.,TRBJ2-7,.,TRBV27,CASTSTATYEQYF
.,TRBJ1-1,.,TRBV27,CASSLGQMNTEAFF
.,TRBJ2-3,.,TRBV5-4,CASSLAGTRLYTDTQYF
.,TRBJ2-2,TRBD2,TRBV7-9,CASSSLAGVTGELFF
.,TRBJ1-5,.,TRBV11-2,CASSLTGRGSNQPQHF
.,TRBJ1-1,TRBD1,TRBV27,CASSHGQGGTEAFF
.,TRBJ2-1,.,TRBV7-2,CASSSRALTGNEQFF
.,TRBJ2-1,.,TRBV9,CASQDTSSYNEQFF
.,TRBJ1-1,.,TRBV27,CASTSTGGGTEAFF
.,TRBJ1-5,.,TRBV11-2,CASSTSGVQPQHF
.,TRBJ1-1,.,TRBV28,CASSLAGPTEAFF
.,TRBJ2-1,TRBD2,TRBV7-8,CASSSLAGADRNEQFF
.,TRBJ2-7,.,TRBV27,CASSFQGSYEQYF
.,TRBJ2-5,.,TRBV7-9,CASRTAYRGSETQYF
once,TRBJ1-5,TRBD1,TRBV7-3,CASSLPGTGGNQPQHF
.,TRBJ1-3,TRBD1,TRBV5-1,CASIRDRAFSGNTIYF
.,TRBJ2-7,TRBD2,TRBV7-6,CASSLGEGSYEQYF
.,TRBJ1-5,TRBD1,TRBV6-1,CATTGERNQPQHF
.,TRBJ1-1,TRBD1,TRBV25-1,CASSALGQGGGEAFF
once,TRBJ2-3,TRBD1,TRBV29-1,CSVQGAHGTDTQYF
.,TRBJ2-5,TRBD2,TRBV4-3,CATAAGRASGVETQYF
.,TRBJ1-6,TRBD1,TRBV25-1,CASSWDRDSSPLHF
once,TRBJ2-7,TRBD2,TRBV5-1,CAPRGGSPYEQYF
.,TRBJ2-3,.,TRBV2,CASSDEGRISTDTQYF
.,TRBJ2-7,TRBD1,TRBV4-3,CASSQGTGPLYEQYF
few,TRBJ1-6,.,TRBV6-5,CASSYSVGRENSPLHF
.,TRBJ2-2,TRBD2,TRBV13,CASRRTSGRYTNTGELFF
.,TRBJ2-1,TRBD2,TRBV9,CASSALAGGGNEQFF
.,TRBJ2-7,TRBD2,TRBV5-1,CASSNGTSGSYEQYF
.,TRBJ1-1,.,TRBV10-3,CAIGPGFDTEAFF
.,TRBJ1-1,.,TRBV9,CASSVDAAGNTEAFF
once,TRBJ2-3,.,TRBV19,CASSETTALTDTQYF
.,TRBJ2-6,TRBD1,TRBV29-1,CSVAARGQGYGANVLTF
.,TRBJ2-7,TRBD1,TRBV2,CASMRQGVVEQYF
.,TRBJ2-1,TRBD2,TRBV5-1,CASSRRGLFPDNEQFF
.,TRBJ1-1,.,TRBV28,CASSLIGDTEAFF